These T cell receptor beta chains were read from a single sample in a study of technical replicates of blood from a handful of donors. Clones were read by immunoSEQ multiplex PCR, and TCRdb kept only the in-frame ones, dropping some. The repertoire holds about 85,000 clones, 94% seen once, with about 0.4% in the top ten. What was sequenced was T cells isolated from PBMCs. Every receptor here comes from a human donor in good health. Both conserved end residues are part of each CDR3. A D gene is named only where the DNA matches it firmly.

cdr3_aa,v_call,d_call
CASSNGRSYEQYF,TRBV9,NA
CASSLDLGELFF,TRBV7-2,NA
CASSLAFPQETQYF,TRBV5-1,NA
CASSLGTVNTEAFF,TRBV5-4,NA
CASSLIERELQDTQYF,TRBV4-1,TRBD2
CASSPSLAGGTDTQYF,TRBV7-8,TRBD2
CASSTQGGTEAFF,TRBV19,TRBD1
CASSGGTSGRSYNEQFF,TRBV5-4,TRBD2
CAWSVGGRRGYDEQYF,TRBV30,NA
CASSPDPGLEGLREQYF,TRBV11-3,TRBD2
CASSEWGGRGNNEQFF,TRBV2,TRBD2
CASSLGTSGLYEQYF,TRBV9,TRBD2
CAWTKGDSSGANVLTF,TRBV30,TRBD1
CASSPGTGYGYTF,TRBV6-5,TRBD1
CASSSPGQTNTEAFF,TRBV6-5,TRBD1
CASREFGTGGFGRGYTF,TRBV9,TRBD1
CASSVGSGSSNEQFF,TRBV9,TRBD2
CASSPGTSGSYEQYF,TRBV6-5,TRBD2
CSVDTGVDTEAFF,TRBV29-1,TRBD1
CASSVPGTGVGGYTF,TRBV9,TRBD1
CASSWRQGDNIQYF,TRBV27,TRBD1
CAWSTGLAVWETQYF,TRBV30,TRBD2
CASSQVSGQGSSYEQYF,TRBV4-1,TRBD1
CASSFGQGGNTGELFF,TRBV5-4,TRBD1
CASSRLYGYTF,TRBV28,NA
CASGTGGSGANVLTF,TRBV6-4,TRBD1
CASSFIAGGNTGELFF,TRBV27,TRBD2
CAWSPWRTSGSSETQYF,TRBV30,TRBD2
CAWSEGLAVSEQFF,TRBV30,TRBD2
CASSSEAGRETQYF,TRBV7-2,TRBD2
CASSLAGVSYNEQFF,TRBV28,TRBD2
CASSPTGGELNTEAFF,TRBV5-1,NA
CASSFRDSYQPQHF,TRBV5-6,TRBD1
CASSQGDLKVNEQFF,TRBV4-3,NA
CASSQEGLASYNEQFF,TRBV4-1,TRBD2
CASSLGASGSYEQYF,TRBV28,TRBD2
CASSLWDRGNEAFF,TRBV7-8,TRBD1
CASSEGGQQEHAEAFF,TRBV25-1,NA
CASKIRQAGRETQYF,TRBV6-1,NA
CASNLRGAGTGELFF,TRBV7-9,NA
CASSPGESSYNEQFF,TRBV18,NA
CASSFSRDNEQFF,TRBV5-1,NA
CASRDRNQPQHF,TRBV6-6,NA
CASSVTGGVEKLFF,TRBV9,TRBD1
CASSTGSNQPQHF,TRBV9,NA